This T cell receptor beta chain was sequenced in a study of spatial heterogeneity in lung cancer. Every TCR cDNA molecule carried a tag that served as a unique molecular identifier. TCRdb passed the 5' RACE reads through MiXCR, listing each CDR3 protein once. This table has some 47,000 distinct CDR3 sequences, approximately 7.6% appearing once. Regarding time point: sample taken at primary tumor resection. Material for sequencing was whole RNA from tumor, nontumor lung or frozen PBMC, left unsorted. This clonotype has a count of ten or more. The source of this sequence is a female donor with early-stage non-small cell lung cancer. The specimen was PBMCs, collected at surgery.

The CDR3 here is CSAKPGTSSSNEQFF. The CDR3 DNA is TGCAGTGCTAAACCCGGGACTAGCAGCTCCAATGAGCAGTTCTTC. This chain links TRBV20-1 with TRBJ2-1; 9 bases are shared with TRBD2. Trimming took 4 bases from V and 6 from J; bases not matched to a gene: 10. Germline assignment: CDR1 DFQATT and CDR2 SNEGSKA (reference sequence). The CDR3 totals 15 residues.